The T cell receptor beta chain described here comes from a study of blood T cells in healthy people across ages. Study outcomes and limitations: The study found more naive CD4+ cells and higher diversity in long-lived than aged donors.

Together with a sample-barcoded 5' primer, a J-beta primer mix was included in a second PCR lasting about 6 to 12 cycles. TCRdb re-derived calls from the 5' RACE reads in MiXCR, one entry per CDR3 protein. The table lists 1.4 million to 1.5 million distinct CDR3 sequences, roughly 45% of them singletons, with 7.9% in the top ten. As regards this clonotype: Its specificity is not known.

The CDR3 is 15 amino acids. The germline V gene encodes CDR1 KGHDR and CDR2 SFDVKD. V dropped 3 bases and J dropped 5; count of bases not matched to a gene: 5. Extractions gave at least 5.5 micrograms of total RNA per sample. The receptor was derived from a woman younger than 35 in good health. This sequence joins TRBV24-1 and TRBJ2-5; 10 bases are a match to TRBD2. Sequenced sample: blood. Here the CDR3 reads CATSDASGSGETQYF. CDR3 in DNA: TGTGCCACCAGTGATGCTAGCGGGAGTGGGGAGACCCAGTACTTC.